These T cell receptor beta chains were read from a single sample in a study of CD8 T cells in ankylosing spondylitis. TCRdb itself ran the 5' RACE reads through MiXCR, one entry per CDR3 protein. In the table there are about 240,000 distinct CDR3 sequences, 8.6% of which are singletons. The sample consisted of blood, either unsorted or a sorted T cell fraction (not recorded which). All receptors come from a male donor with ankylosing spondylitis or in good health (not recorded which). CDR3s include the opening cysteine and the closing phenylalanine or tryptophan. Fields, in order: J gene, D gene, V gene, clone size, CDR3 DNA, CDR3 protein. D genes are given only for firm matches. Size tells how often a clone was seen (once, few, many) or the class of an expanded clone, and some rows leave it out.

>TRBJ2-2|NA|TRBV12-3/TRBV12-4|many
TGTGCCAGCAGTCCCCGGGACCGCAAGACCGGGGAGCTGTTTTTT
CASSPRDRKTGELFF
>TRBJ1-5|TRBD1|TRBV6-1|many
TGTGCCAGCAGTGGTCCGACAGGGTATAGCAATCAGCCCCAGCATTTT
CASSGPTGYSNQPQHF
>TRBJ2-1|NA|TRBV11-2|NA
TGTGCCAGCAGCTCCGATGCTATTCTAGCGCGGGGATCTAATGAGCAGTTCTTC
CASSSDAILARGSNEQFF
>TRBJ1-2|NA|TRBV4-3|many
TGCGCCAGCAGCCAAGAATGGGAAGGTTCCTATGGCTACACCTTC
CASSQEWEGSYGYTF
>TRBJ2-1|NA|TRBV24-1|many
TGTGCCACCAGTGAACCCCCCGGCAATGAGCAGTTCTTC
CATSEPPGNEQFF
>TRBJ1-2|TRBD1|TRBV7-9|many
TGTGCCAGCAGCTCCGGACAGGGGGATGGCTACACCTTC
CASSSGQGDGYTF
>TRBJ2-7|NA|TRBV18|NA
TGTGCCAGCTCACCACCCGGGGTGGGTCTCTACGAGCAGTACTTC
CASSPPGVGLYEQYF
>TRBJ1-6|NA|TRBV20-1|many
TGCAGTGCTAGACAGGGTTATAATTCACCCCTCCACTTT
CSARQGYNSPLHF
>TRBJ2-5|NA|TRBV10-3|many
TGTGCCATCAGTGAGTCGGTGGGGTCCGTGGAGACCCAGTACTTC
CAISESVGSVETQYF
>TRBJ2-7|NA|TRBV18|few
TGTGCCAGCTCACCCACCGGGACGGTGACCTACGAGCAGTACTTC
CASSPTGTVTYEQYF
>TRBJ1-1|NA|TRBV10-3|many
TGTGCCATCAGAGAGACGGTGAACACTGAAGCTTTCTTT
CAIRETVNTEAFF
>TRBJ1-4|NA|TRBV12-3/TRBV12-4|many
TGTGCCAGCAGTTTGGAGGGGACGCCGGGGAAACTGTTTTTT
CASSLEGTPGKLFF
>TRBJ1-5|NA|TRBV7-2|many
TGTGCCAGCAGCCCCCTCCCGAATCAGCCCCAGCATTTT
CASSPLPNQPQHF
>TRBJ1-2|TRBD1|TRBV4-2|NA
TGTGCCAGCAGCCGAGCGCTAGACAGGGCGGATGGCTACACCTTC
CASSRALDRADGYTF
>TRBJ1-6|TRBD1|TRBV12-3/TRBV12-4|many
TGTGCCAGCAGCCACCGACAGGGGCGTCTGGTACCCCTCCACTTT
CASSHRQGRLVPLHF
>TRBJ2-1|TRBD1|TRBV20-1|many
TGCAGTGCTATTAACAGGGGGTCATGGGACTCCCCCTACAATGAGCAGTTCTTC
CSAINRGSWDSPYNEQFF
>TRBJ2-3|NA|TRBV5-1|few
TGCGCCAGCAGCCAAGACAGAACAGATACGCAGTATTTT
CASSQDRTDTQYF
>TRBJ1-3|NA|TRBV11-3|NA
TGTGCCAGCAGGCCTACAGGGTCGTCTGGAAACACCATATATTTT
CASRPTGSSGNTIYF
>TRBJ2-3|NA|TRBV21-1|many
TGTGCCACTGCCGGGACTAGCGATCAACGCCGGGGAGATACGCAGTATTTT
CATAGTSDQRRGDTQYF
>TRBJ1-2|NA|TRBV6-2/TRBV6-3|many
TGTGCCAGTGCGACCCACCAGACCCCCTATGGCTACACCTTC
CASATHQTPYGYTF
>TRBJ1-4|NA|TRBV5-6|few
TGTGCCAGCACAACGACCGGCTCCTCCGGAAAACTGTTTTTT
CASTTTGSSGKLFF
>TRBJ2-1|NA|TRBV12-3/TRBV12-4|many
TGTGCCAGCAGTTCGACTTGGGGACAAAACAATGAGCAGTTCTTC
CASSSTWGQNNEQFF
>TRBJ2-2|TRBD2|TRBV7-8|many
TGTGCCAGCAGCTTAAAGTCTTACGCGGGGGATACCGGGGAGCTGTTTTTT
CASSLKSYAGDTGELFF
>TRBJ1-4|NA|TRBV6-5|few
TGTGCCAGCAGTTTCCTACAGGGCACTAATGAAAAACTGTTTTTT
CASSFLQGTNEKLFF
>TRBJ2-1|TRBD2|TRBV6-4|many
TGTGCCAGCAGTGACCTAGCGGGTTCCAATGAGCAGTTCTTC
CASSDLAGSNEQFF
>TRBJ2-7|TRBD1|TRBV19|many
TGTGCCAGTACCCCTCGTGGACAGGGGAATTACGAGCAGTACTTC
CASTPRGQGNYEQYF
>TRBJ2-7|NA|TRBV4-1|many
TGCGCCAGCAGCTACCAGACAGTCTCCTACGAGCAGTACTTC
CASSYQTVSYEQYF
>TRBJ1-2|NA|TRBV29-1|many
TGCAGCGTTGAAGAGTTTTCTAACTATGGCTACACCTTC
CSVEEFSNYGYTF
>TRBJ1-5|NA|TRBV5-6|many
TGTGCCAGCAGCTTGGCTCGGGGCAATCAGCCCCAGCATTTT
CASSLARGNQPQHF
>TRBJ2-1|TRBD2|TRBV7-2|NA
TGTGCCAGCAGCTTCACCGGGAGGGCCACTGAGCAGTTCTTC
CASSFTGRATEQFF
>TRBJ2-1|TRBD1|TRBV20-1|many
TGCAGTGCTGGGGACAGAGGCAATGAGCAGTTCTTC
CSAGDRGNEQFF
>TRBJ2-7|NA|TRBV4-3|many
TGCGCCAGCAGCCAAGAAACAGCGGCTGGCTACGAGCAGTACTTC
CASSQETAAGYEQYF
>TRBJ1-6|NA|TRBV18|many
TGTGCCAGCTCACTGACTCGGGTGGGGAATTCACCCCTCCACTTT
CASSLTRVGNSPLHF
>TRBJ2-7|TRBD1|TRBV5-1|many
TGCGCCAGCAGCTCCGTAGACAGGGGGAGCTCCTACGAGCAGTACTTC
CASSSVDRGSSYEQYF
>TRBJ2-2|NA|TRBV4-3|NA
TGCGCCAGCAGCCCAATAGGGGTAGGAGGGGAGCTGTTTTTT
CASSPIGVGGELFF
>TRBJ2-5|NA|TRBV20-1|NA
TGCAGTGCTACTAGGGTAAACCAAGAGACCCAGTACTTC
CSATRVNQETQYF
>TRBJ2-5|TRBD2|TRBV20-1|NA
TGCAGTGCCAGAAAGCGGGGGTGGTATCAAGAGACCCAGTACTTC
CSARKRGWYQETQYF
>TRBJ1-1|NA|TRBV5-1|many
TGCGCCAGCAGCATCGGGACTAACACTGAAGCTTTCTTT
CASSIGTNTEAFF
>TRBJ2-2|NA|TRBV24-1|many
TGTGCCACCAGTGGCCAACAGGAAGCCGGGGAGCTGTTTTTT
CATSGQQEAGELFF